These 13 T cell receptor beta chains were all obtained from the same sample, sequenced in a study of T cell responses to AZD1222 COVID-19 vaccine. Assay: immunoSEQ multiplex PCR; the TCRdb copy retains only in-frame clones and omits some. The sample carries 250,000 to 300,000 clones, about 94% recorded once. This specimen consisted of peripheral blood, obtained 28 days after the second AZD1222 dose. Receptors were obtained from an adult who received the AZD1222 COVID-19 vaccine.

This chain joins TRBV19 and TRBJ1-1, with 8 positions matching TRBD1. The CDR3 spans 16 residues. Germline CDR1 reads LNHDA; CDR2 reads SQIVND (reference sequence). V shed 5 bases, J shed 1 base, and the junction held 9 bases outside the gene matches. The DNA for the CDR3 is TGTGCCAGTAGTTCCCCTCCGACAGGGGAGAACACTGAAGCTTTCTTT. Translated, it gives CASSSPPTGENTEAFF.

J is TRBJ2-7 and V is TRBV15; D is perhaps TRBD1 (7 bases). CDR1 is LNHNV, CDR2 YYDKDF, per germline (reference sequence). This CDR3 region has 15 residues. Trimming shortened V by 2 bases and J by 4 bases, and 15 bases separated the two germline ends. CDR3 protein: CATSRQGEELYEQYF. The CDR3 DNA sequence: TGTGCCACCAGCAGACAGGGGGAGGAACTTTACGAGCAGTACTTC.

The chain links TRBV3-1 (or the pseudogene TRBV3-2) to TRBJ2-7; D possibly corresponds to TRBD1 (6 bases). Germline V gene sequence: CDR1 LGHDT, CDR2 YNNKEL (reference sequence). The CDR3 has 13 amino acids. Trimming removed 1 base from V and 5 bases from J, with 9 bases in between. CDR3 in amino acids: CASSQARGNEQYF. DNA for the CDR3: TGTGCCAGCAGCCAAGCTAGGGGGAACGAGCAGTACTTC.

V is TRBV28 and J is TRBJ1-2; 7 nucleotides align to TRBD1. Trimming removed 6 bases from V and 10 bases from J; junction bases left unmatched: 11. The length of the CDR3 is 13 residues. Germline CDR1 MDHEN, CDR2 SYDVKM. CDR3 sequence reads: CASRAGGEIDYTF. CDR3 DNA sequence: TGTGCCAGCAGGGCAGGGGGTGAGATTGACTACACCTTC.

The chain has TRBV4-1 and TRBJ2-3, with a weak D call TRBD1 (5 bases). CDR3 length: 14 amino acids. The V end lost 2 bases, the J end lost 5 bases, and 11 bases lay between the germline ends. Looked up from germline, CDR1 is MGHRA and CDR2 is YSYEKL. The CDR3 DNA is TGCGCCAGCAGCCAAAGGGGTACGGGAGATACGCAGTATTTT. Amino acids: CASSQRGTGDTQYF.

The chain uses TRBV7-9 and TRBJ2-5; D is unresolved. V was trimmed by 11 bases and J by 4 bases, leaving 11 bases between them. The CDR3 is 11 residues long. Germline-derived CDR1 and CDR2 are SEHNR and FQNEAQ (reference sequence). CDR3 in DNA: TGTGCCCGAGCAGTGGGAGAGACCCAGTACTTC. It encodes CARAVGETQYF.

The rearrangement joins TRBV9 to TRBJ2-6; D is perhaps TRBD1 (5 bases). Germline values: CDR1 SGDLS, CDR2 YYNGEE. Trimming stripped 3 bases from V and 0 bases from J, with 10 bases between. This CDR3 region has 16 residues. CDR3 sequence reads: CASSAPQVSGANVLTF. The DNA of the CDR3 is TGTGCCAGCAGCGCCCCACAGGTCTCTGGGGCCAACGTCCTGACTTTC.

The CDR3 loop reads CASKARATNEKLFF. CDR3 DNA sequence: TGTGCCAGTAAGGCTCGTGCAACTAATGAAAAACTGTTTTTT. The rearrangement joins TRBV19 to TRBJ1-4; D gene uncertain. The CDR3 spans 14 residues. The germline V and J ends were trimmed by 7 bases and 0 bases, with 9 bases remaining between them. Germline lookup yields CDR1 LNHDA and CDR2 SQIVND (reference sequence).

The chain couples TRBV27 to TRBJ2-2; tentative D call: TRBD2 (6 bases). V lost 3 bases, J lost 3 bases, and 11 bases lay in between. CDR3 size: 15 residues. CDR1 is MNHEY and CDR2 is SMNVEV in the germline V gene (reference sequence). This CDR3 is CASSFWGVDTGELFF. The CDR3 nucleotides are TGTGCCAGCAGTTTCTGGGGGGTCGACACCGGGGAGCTGTTTTTT.

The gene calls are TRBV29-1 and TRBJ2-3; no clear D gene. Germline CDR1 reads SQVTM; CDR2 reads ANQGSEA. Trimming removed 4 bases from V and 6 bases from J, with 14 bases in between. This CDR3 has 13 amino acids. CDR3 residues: CSVVGLTTDTQYF. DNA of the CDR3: TGCAGCGTTGTGGGCCTAACCACGGATACGCAGTATTTT.

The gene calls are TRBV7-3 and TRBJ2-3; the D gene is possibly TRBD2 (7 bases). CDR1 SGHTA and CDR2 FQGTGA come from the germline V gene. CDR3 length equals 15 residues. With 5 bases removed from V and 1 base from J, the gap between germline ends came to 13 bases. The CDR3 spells CASSRLGGGTDTQYF. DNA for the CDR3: TGTGCCAGCAGCCGCCTAGGGGGGGGCACAGATACGCAGTATTTT.

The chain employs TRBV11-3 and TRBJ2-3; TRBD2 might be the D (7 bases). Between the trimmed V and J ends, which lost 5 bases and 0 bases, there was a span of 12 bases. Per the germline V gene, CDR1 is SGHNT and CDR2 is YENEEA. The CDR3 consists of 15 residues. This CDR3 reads CASSPGGPSTDTQYF. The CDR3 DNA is TGTGCCAGCAGCCCGGGGGGCCCTAGCACAGATACGCAGTATTTT.

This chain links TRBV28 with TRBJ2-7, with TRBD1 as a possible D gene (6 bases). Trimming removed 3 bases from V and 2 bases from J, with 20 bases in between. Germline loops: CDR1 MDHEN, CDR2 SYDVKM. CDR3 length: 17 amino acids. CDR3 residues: CASSFWGQGRNTYEQYF. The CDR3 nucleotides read TGTGCCAGCAGTTTCTGGGGGCAAGGGCGTAATACCTACGAGCAGTACTTC. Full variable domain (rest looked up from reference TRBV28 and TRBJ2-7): DVKVTQSSRYLVKRTGEKVFLECVQDMDHENMFWYRQDPGLGLRLIYFSYDVKMKEKGDIPEGYSVSREKKERFSLILESASTNQTSMYLCASSFWGQGRNTYEQYFGPGTRLTVT.